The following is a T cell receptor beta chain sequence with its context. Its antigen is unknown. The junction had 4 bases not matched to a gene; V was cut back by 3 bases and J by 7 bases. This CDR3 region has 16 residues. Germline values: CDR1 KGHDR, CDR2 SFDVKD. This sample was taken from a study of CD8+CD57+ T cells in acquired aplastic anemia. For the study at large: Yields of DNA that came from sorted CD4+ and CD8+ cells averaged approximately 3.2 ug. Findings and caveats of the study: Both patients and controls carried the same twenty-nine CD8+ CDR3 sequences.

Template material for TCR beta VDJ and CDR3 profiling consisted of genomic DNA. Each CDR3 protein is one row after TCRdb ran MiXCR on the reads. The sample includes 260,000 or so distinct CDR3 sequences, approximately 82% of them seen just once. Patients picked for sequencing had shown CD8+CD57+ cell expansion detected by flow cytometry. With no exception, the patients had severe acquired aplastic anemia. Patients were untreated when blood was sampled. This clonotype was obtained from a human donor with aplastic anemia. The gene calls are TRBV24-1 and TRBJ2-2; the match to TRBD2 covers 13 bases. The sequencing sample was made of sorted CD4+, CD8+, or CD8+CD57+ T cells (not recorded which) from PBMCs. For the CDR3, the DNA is TGTGCCACCAGTGATCTAGGGACTAGCGGGGACGGGGAGCTGTTTTTT. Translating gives CATSDLGTSGDGELFF.